The 8 T cell receptor beta chains reported below all come from one sample, sequenced in a study of PD-L1 blockade in urothelial cancer. Assay: immunoSEQ multiplex PCR; the TCRdb copy retains only in-frame clones and omits some. The table shows under 95,000 clones, with 80% to 85% occurring only once. Time point in this sample: pretreatment peripheral blood. The input for sequencing was PBMCs, taken around atezolizumab (anti-PD-L1) treatment. These receptors all stem from a man aged 55-75 years with urothelial cancer.

The V call is TRBV7-2, the J call TRBJ2-4, with 10 bases aligning to TRBD1. The CDR3 loop spans 16 amino acids. The J segment lost 6 bases and the V segment lost 5 bases, leaving 10 bases of the junction unmatched. The germline gives CDR1 SGHTA, CDR2 FQGNSA. The chain's CDR3 is CASSRTDRGLGNIQYF. In DNA form, the CDR3 reads TGTGCCAGCAGCCGAACCGACAGGGGGCTTGGAAACATTCAGTACTTC. The complete variable domain, with remaining parts taken from reference TRBV7-2 and TRBJ2-4, reads GAGVSQSPSNKVTEKGKDVELRCDPISGHTALYWYRQSLGQGLEFLIYFQGNSAPDKSGLPSDRFSAERTGGSVSTLTIQRTQQEDSAVYLCASSRTDRGLGNIQYFGAGTRLSVL.

For the CDR3, the DNA is TGTGCCAGCGGCCTGGCATCTAGCACAGATACGCAGTATTTT. Its translation is CASGLASSTDTQYF. The chain links TRBV18 to TRBJ2-3; D not certain. The CDR3 totals 14 residues. Germline-derived CDR1 and CDR2 are KGHSH and LQKENI. V was clipped by 8 bases and J by 0 bases, with 12 bases between them.

The chain couples TRBV14 to TRBJ2-2; D is undetermined. The germline V gene has CDR1 SGHDN and CDR2 FVKESK. Trimming pared 4 bases from V and 8 bases from J, leaving 8 bases between. The CDR3 runs 12 residues. The CDR3 sequence is CASSRYEGELFF. The CDR3 nucleotides read TGTGCCAGCAGCCGTTATGAGGGGGAGCTGTTTTTT.

V gene TRBV19 combines with J gene TRBJ2-5, with TRBD2 matching over 9 bases. After removal of 5 bases from V and 5 bases from J, the junction contained 9 bases not matched to a gene. Germline V lookup: CDR1 LNHDA, CDR2 SQIVND (reference sequence). The CDR3 loop spans 15 amino acids. CDR3 nucleotide sequence: TGTGCCAGTAGTCGAGCGACTAGCGGTGGGGAGACCCAGTACTTC. Amino acids: CASSRATSGGETQYF.

The J gene is TRBJ1-1, the V gene TRBV9, with D unclear. The germline V and J ends were trimmed by 0 bases and 3 bases, with 12 bases remaining between them. Looked up from germline, CDR1 is SGDLS and CDR2 is YYNGEE. CDR3 length: 15 residues. CDR3 sequence reads: CASSVVTAEHTEAFF. CDR3 sequence (DNA): TGTGCCAGCAGCGTAGTAACAGCGGAACACACTGAAGCTTTCTTT. The full variable domain, completed using reference TRBV9 and TRBJ1-1, is DSGVTQTPKHLITATGQRVTLRCSPRSGDLSVYWYQQSLDQGLQFLIQYYNGEERAKGNILERFSAQQFPDLHSELNLSSLELGDSALYFCASSVVTAEHTEAFFGQGTRLTVV.

The chain links TRBV5-1 to TRBJ2-1; D possibly corresponds to TRBD2 (6 bases). Germline lookup yields CDR1 SGHRS and CDR2 YFSETQ. The V and J ends lost 3 bases and 9 bases respectively, with 16 bases between them. The CDR3 covers 14 residues. DNA for the CDR3: TGCGCCAGCAGCTCGAAAGCGGGTTGGGGTGAGCAGTTCTTC. It encodes CASSSKAGWGEQFF.

The chain recombines TRBV5-8 with TRBJ2-7, with a weak D call TRBD1 (6 bases). The V and J ends lost 1 base and 3 bases respectively, with 17 bases between them. The germline V gene encodes CDR1 SGHTS and CDR2 YDEGEE. The CDR3 is made up of 16 amino acids. The chain's CDR3 is CASSLLLRTEFYEQYF. DNA of the CDR3: TGTGCCAGCAGCTTGCTTCTCCGGACAGAGTTCTACGAGCAGTACTTC.

CDR3 sequence (DNA): TGTGCCAGCAGCTTTCCGCGGCTCGATGAGCAGTTCTTC. As protein: CASSFPRLDEQFF. This chain joins TRBV11-2 and TRBJ2-1; no firm D call. Germline CDR1 reads SGHAT; CDR2 reads FQNNGV. This CDR3 comprises 13 residues. Trimming shortened V by 3 bases and J by 8 bases, and 11 bases separated the two germline ends.